The 32 T cell receptor beta chains below come from one sample, sequenced in a study of blood T cell repertoires in COVID-19. The method was immunoSEQ multiplex PCR; TCRdb's version includes in-frame clones alone and lacks a portion of them. The sample carries tens of thousands of clones, about 91% recorded once. The sequenced sample was peripheral blood. Source of these receptors: a human donor with active COVID-19. The donor label of this sample is uncertain.

This clone was seen a single time. The chain links TRBV6-2 or TRBV6-3 to TRBJ2-5; 8 bases are shared with TRBD1. Unmatched junction bases numbered 10, after V lost 2 bases and J lost 5 bases. The CDR3 length is 16 residues. Germline CDR1 is MNHEY and CDR2 is SVGEGT. CDR3 sequence: CASSYPDRAQGETQYF. In DNA, the CDR3 is TGTGCCAGCAGTTACCCGGACAGGGCCCAAGGGGAGACCCAGTACTTC.

The chain uses TRBV4-3 and TRBJ1-4; possible D gene TRBD1, 6 bases. The CDR3 runs to 16 residues. The germline gives CDR1 LGHNA, CDR2 YSLEER. The germline V and J ends were trimmed by 3 bases and 4 bases, with 15 bases remaining between them. In DNA, the CDR3 is TGCGCCAGCAGCCACCCCCCCGGACAGATTAATGAAAAACTGTTTTTT. It is translated as CASSHPPGQINEKLFF.

The rearrangement links TRBV4-3 to TRBJ2-2, with 7 bases aligning to TRBD2. Germline trimming cut 0 bases from V and 4 bases from J; bases unmatched to any gene: 11. The CDR3 has 18 amino acids. CDR1 is LGHNA, CDR2 YSLEER, per germline. CDR3 in amino acids: CASSQDQVGGSVTGELFF. DNA of the CDR3: TGCGCCAGCAGCCAAGATCAGGTCGGGGGGAGTGTCACCGGGGAGCTGTTTTTT.

The J gene is TRBJ1-1, the V gene TRBV11-2; D is ambiguous. Trimming took 5 bases from V and 1 from J, leaving 11 bases between them. This CDR3 spans 14 amino acids. CDR1 SGHAT and CDR2 FQNNGV come from the germline V gene. CDR3 in DNA: TGTGCCAGCAGCGGTTCCTTCGGGAACACTGAAGCTTTCTTT. Residues: CASSGSFGNTEAFF. Full variable domain (outside the CDR3, taken from reference TRBV11-2 and TRBJ1-1): EAGVAQSPRYKIIEKRQSVAFWCNPISGHATLYWYQQILGQGPKLLIQFQNNGVVDDSQLPKDRFSAERLKGVDSTLKIQPAKLEDSAVYLCASSGSFGNTEAFFGQGTRLTVV.

The rearrangement uses TRBV5-1 and TRBJ1-1; D gene unclear. Germline CDR1 is SGHRS and CDR2 is YFSETQ. Trimming removed 3 bases from V and 2 bases from J, with 8 bases in between. The CDR3 has 13 amino acids. The CDR3 region is CASSSYSNTEAFF. DNA for the CDR3: TGCGCCAGCAGCTCATACAGTAACACTGAAGCTTTCTTT.

The V gene is TRBV6-6, the J gene TRBJ1-1; a weak D match, TRBD1 (5 bases). The germline V gene has CDR1 MNHNY and CDR2 SVGAGI (reference sequence). The V and J ends lost 5 bases and 1 base respectively, with 14 bases between them. This CDR3 spans 15 amino acids. CDR3 sequence reads: CASSPGTGGNTEAFF. CDR3 DNA sequence: TGTGCCAGCAGTCCCGGGACCGGGGGGAACACTGAAGCTTTCTTT.

This chain uses TRBV27 with TRBJ2-5, with 11 bases identical to TRBD2. Germline V CDR1 and CDR2: MNHEY, SMNVEV (reference sequence). The CDR3 extends over 19 amino acids. J gave up 1 base and V 4 bases, and 14 bases lay outside the gene matches. The CDR3 coding sequence is TGTGCCAGCAGTTCGGGCCCAGGGCTAGCGGGAGGCCCCCAAGAGACCCAGTACTTC. Residues: CASSSGPGLAGGPQETQYF.

The rearrangement uses TRBV2 and TRBJ2-3, with TRBD2 matching 16 bases. Germline loops: CDR1 SNHLY, CDR2 FYNNEI. V shed 9 bases and J 3 bases; nucleotides not matched to a gene: 6. The CDR3 extends over 16 amino acids. Here the CDR3 reads CARHPGLAGGTDTQYF. For the CDR3, the DNA is TGTGCCAGGCATCCGGGACTAGCGGGAGGGACAGATACGCAGTATTTT.

DNA of the CDR3: TGTGCCAGCAGCTTAATGGCCCCGCCGTCAGATACGCAGTATTTT. This gives the protein CASSLMAPPSDTQYF. This chain joins TRBV7-2 and TRBJ2-3, with D unresolved. Germline lookup yields CDR1 SGHTA and CDR2 FQGNSA. V shed 2 bases and J shed 4 bases, with 13 bases lying between them. The CDR3 is 15 residues long.

The V gene is TRBV6-2 or TRBV6-3, the J gene TRBJ2-3, with TRBD1 matching 9 bases. Germline V CDR1 and CDR2: MNHEY, SVGEGT. Trimming cost V 5 bases and J 3 bases; bases outside gene matches: 6. The CDR3 loop spans 15 amino acids. DNA of the CDR3: TGTGCCAGCAGTGAGGGGACAGGGCGTACAGATACGCAGTATTTT. Protein product: CASSEGTGRTDTQYF.

The chain uses TRBV11-3 and TRBJ1-2, with D possibly being TRBD1 (5 bases). V was shortened by 2 bases and J by 8 bases, with 9 bases between the two germline ends. The CDR3 loop spans 12 amino acids. Germline lookup yields CDR1 SGHNT and CDR2 YENEEA. The CDR3 protein is CASSLFREGYTF. CDR3 bases: TGTGCCAGCAGCTTATTCAGGGAAGGCTACACCTTC.

This chain joins TRBV5-5 and TRBJ2-2; 7 bases align to TRBD1. The length of the CDR3 is 16 residues. Losses at the gene ends were 4 bases for V and 0 bases for J; bases not matched to a gene: 6. Germline V gene data show CDR1 as SGHKS and CDR2 as YYEKEE (reference sequence). The CDR3 spells CASSRDRLTNTGELFF. The CDR3 coding sequence is TGTGCCAGCAGCCGGGACAGACTTACGAACACCGGGGAGCTGTTTTTT.

J is TRBJ2-2 and V is TRBV5-1; 7 bases match TRBD2. The CDR3 is 16 amino acids. J was trimmed by 0 bases and V by 3 bases; bases with no gene match: 5. The germline gives CDR1 SGHRS, CDR2 YFSETQ. The CDR3 DNA reads as TGCGCCAGCAGCTCATCCCTAGCGGCGAACACCGGGGAGCTGTTTTTT. This codes for CASSSSLAANTGELFF.

The J gene is TRBJ2-1, the V gene TRBV3-1 (or the pseudogene TRBV3-2), with a weak D call TRBD2 (6 bases). V shed 4 bases and J shed 8 bases, with 24 bases lying between them. Germline-derived CDR1 and CDR2 are LGHDT and YNNKEL (reference sequence). The CDR3 length is 17 residues. In DNA, the CDR3 is TGTGCCAGCAGCCCCCTCATGGGGGGATGTTCTGGAGATGAGCAGTTCTTC. It specifies CASSPLMGGCSGDEQFF.

This clone came up once. The rearrangement links TRBV24-1 to TRBJ2-7; 7 bases align to TRBD1. This CDR3 is built from 17 residues. Germline CDR1 is KGHDR and CDR2 is SFDVKD. With 2 bases clipped from V and 2 bases from J, the junction kept 11 bases outside the gene matches. CDR3 region: CATSDSKTETGTYEQYF. The CDR3 bases are TGTGCCACCAGTGATTCTAAGACCGAGACAGGGACCTACGAGCAGTACTTC.

This clone appeared a single time. The chain combines TRBV7-2 with TRBJ1-5; 10 bases are shared with TRBD1. V lost 5 bases to trimming and J lost 7 bases; unmatched junction nucleotides: 8. The V gene's germline CDR1 is SGHTA and CDR2 FQGNSA. The CDR3 contains 15 residues. CDR3 coding DNA: TGTGCCAGCAGCGCGGCCGACAGGGGGCAACAGCCCCAGCATTTT. This codes for CASSAADRGQQPQHF.

The chain links TRBV7-2 to TRBJ2-7; 8 positions match TRBD1. Per germline, CDR1 SGHTA and CDR2 FQGNSA. V lost 5 bases to trimming and J lost 7 bases; unmatched junction nucleotides: 10. CDR3 length equals 14 residues. The DNA for the CDR3 is TGTGCCAGCAGCCGGAACCAGGGGGCGGGAGAGCAGTACTTC. This encodes CASSRNQGAGEQYF.

The CDR3 bases are TGTGCCAGCAGCATGAGGGGGACAGGGTTTTTAAGTTCCGGGGCCAACGTCCTGACTTTC. This encodes CASSMRGTGFLSSGANVLTF. The chain is built from TRBV9 and TRBJ2-6; 9 nucleotides align to TRBD1. The CDR3 length is 20 residues. V gave up 4 bases and J gave up 4 bases; unmatched junction bases: 18. Germline lookup yields CDR1 SGDLS and CDR2 YYNGEE. Combining the CDR3 with reference TRBV9 and TRBJ2-6 gives the whole variable domain DSGVTQTPKHLITATGQRVTLRCSPRSGDLSVYWYQQSLDQGLQFLIQYYNGEERAKGNILERFSAQQFPDLHSELNLSSLELGDSALYFCASSMRGTGFLSSGANVLTFGAGSRLTVL.

This clone was counted once. The J gene is TRBJ1-2, the V gene TRBV19, with 7 bases lining up with TRBD1. The CDR3 has 15 residues. V lost 4 bases, J lost 7 bases, and 12 bases stayed unmatched. Germline V gene sequence: CDR1 LNHDA, CDR2 SQIVND (reference sequence). The CDR3 loop reads CASSTLDRPSGGYTF. The CDR3 bases are TGTGCCAGTAGTACCCTGGACAGGCCCTCGGGTGGCTACACCTTC.

The rearrangement uses TRBV12-3 or TRBV12-4 and TRBJ2-5; D perhaps matches TRBD2 (6 bases). There are 13 residues in the CDR3. Trimming cost V 6 bases and J 1 base, with 9 bases left between them. The CDR3 DNA sequence: TGTGCCAGCAGGGAAGCGGGCCAAGAGACCCAGTACTTC. Translation gives CASREAGQETQYF.

Here the CDR3 reads CASSSRDRGAVNIQYF. CDR3 nucleotide sequence: TGTGCCAGCAGCTCCCGGGACAGGGGCGCCGTAAACATTCAGTACTTC. The chain joins TRBV5-5 to TRBJ2-4, with 10 bases fitting TRBD1. This CDR3 is built from 16 residues. Unmatched junction bases numbered 9, after V lost 3 bases and J lost 6 bases. The V gene's germline CDR1 is SGHKS and CDR2 YYEKEE (reference sequence).

This clone was seen once. This chain uses TRBV2 with TRBJ1-5, with TRBD1 identical over 8 bases. Germline trimming cut 4 bases from V and 1 base from J; bases unmatched to any gene: 6. This CDR3 has 16 amino acids. Germline V gene sequence: CDR1 SNHLY, CDR2 FYNNEI. The CDR3 protein is CASSAPTGVSNQPQHF. CDR3 DNA: TGTGCCAGCAGTGCTCCGACAGGGGTAAGCAATCAGCCCCAGCATTTT.

The gene calls are TRBV10-3 and TRBJ1-4; D call uncertain. Trimming shortened V by 10 bases and J by 3 bases, and 12 bases separated the two germline ends. Germline values: CDR1 ENHRY, CDR2 SYGVKD. The CDR3 sequence is 13 residues long. The CDR3 bases are TGTGCCACCACCCGGACTCCTAATGAAAAACTGTTTTTT. It codes for CATTRTPNEKLFF.

This clone occurred once. This sequence joins TRBV7-9 and TRBJ2-3; TRBD1 aligns across 10 bases. With V trimmed by 3 bases and J by 2 bases, 5 bases remained unmatched. CDR3 length: 16 amino acids. The germline gives CDR1 SEHNR, CDR2 FQNEAQ (reference sequence). CDR3 region: CASSFGQGVDTDTQYF. The CDR3 coding sequence is TGTGCCAGCAGCTTCGGACAGGGGGTGGACACAGATACGCAGTATTTT.

The genes are TRBV7-2 and TRBJ1-6; D uncertain. The CDR3 is made up of 13 amino acids. V lost 5 bases and J lost 13, with 15 bases in between. Germline CDR1 and CDR2: SGHTA and FQGNSA. In DNA form, the CDR3 reads TGTGCCAGCAGCCCGAGGCTCCAATCGCCCCTCCACTTT. Translated: CASSPRLQSPLHF.

The rearrangement joins TRBV12-5 to TRBJ1-2, with TRBD1 identical over 7 bases. This CDR3 comprises 15 residues. Germline CDR1 is LGHNT and CDR2 is FRNRAP. Trimming removed 0 bases from V and 4 bases from J; junction bases left unmatched: 5. CDR3 residues: CASGLVTGEPYGYTF. The CDR3, as DNA: TGTGCTAGTGGTTTGGTAACAGGGGAGCCCTATGGCTACACCTTC.

This chain joins TRBV7-7 and TRBJ1-1; D call uncertain. CDR1 SSHAT and CDR2 FNYEAQ come from the germline V gene (reference sequence). This CDR3 is 13 amino acids long. V lost 5 bases and J 5 bases, leaving 12 bases between the germline ends. The CDR3 loop is CASSERRGTEAFF. The DNA of the CDR3 is TGTGCCAGCAGCGAGAGAAGAGGGACTGAAGCTTTCTTT.

The rearrangement uses TRBV11-2 and TRBJ2-7; the D gene is possibly TRBD1 (6 bases). Germline CDR1 is SGHAT and CDR2 is FQNNGV. The V and J ends lost 1 base and 1 base respectively, with 8 bases between them. The CDR3 consists of 14 residues. The DNA for the CDR3 is TGTGCCAGCAGCTTAGTCAGGGGATCCTACGAGCAGTACTTC. This sequence encodes CASSLVRGSYEQYF.

The chain joins TRBV29-1 to TRBJ2-7, with 8 bases matching TRBD1. The germline CDR1 and CDR2 sequences are SQVTM and ANQGSEA. The CDR3 covers 12 residues. Germline trimming cut 4 bases from V and 6 bases from J; bases unmatched to any gene: 5. The CDR3 is CSVVPTGGEQYF. DNA for the CDR3: TGCAGCGTTGTTCCAACAGGGGGCGAGCAGTACTTC.

There are a few counts of this clone. This rearrangement joins TRBV5-1 to TRBJ2-2; 7 bases map to TRBD2. The CDR3 is 15 amino acids. The J segment lost 2 bases and the V segment lost 6 bases, leaving 7 bases of the junction unmatched. Germline values: CDR1 SGHRS, CDR2 YFSETQ. In DNA, the CDR3 is TGCGCCAGCACCCGCGGGACTATTAACACCGGGGAGCTGTTTTTT. Translating it yields CASTRGTINTGELFF.

This chain uses TRBV19 with TRBJ1-1, with D possibly matching TRBD1 (6 bases). CDR1 is LNHDA and CDR2 is SQIVND in the germline V gene (reference sequence). V was pared by 3 bases and J by 3 bases, with 8 bases between. The CDR3 extends over 13 amino acids. The DNA for the CDR3 is TGTGCCAGTAGTATCCCAGGGGACACTGAAGCTTTCTTT. It encodes CASSIPGDTEAFF.

DNA for the CDR3: TGTGCCAGCAGTAAGACAGGGATTGGGTATGGCTACACCTTC. Translation gives CASSKTGIGYGYTF. The V and J genes are TRBV6-5 and TRBJ1-2; 7 bases align to TRBD1. Germline values: CDR1 MNHEY, CDR2 SVGAGI. This CDR3 contains 14 residues. V lost 5 bases to trimming and J lost 5 bases; unmatched junction nucleotides: 8.